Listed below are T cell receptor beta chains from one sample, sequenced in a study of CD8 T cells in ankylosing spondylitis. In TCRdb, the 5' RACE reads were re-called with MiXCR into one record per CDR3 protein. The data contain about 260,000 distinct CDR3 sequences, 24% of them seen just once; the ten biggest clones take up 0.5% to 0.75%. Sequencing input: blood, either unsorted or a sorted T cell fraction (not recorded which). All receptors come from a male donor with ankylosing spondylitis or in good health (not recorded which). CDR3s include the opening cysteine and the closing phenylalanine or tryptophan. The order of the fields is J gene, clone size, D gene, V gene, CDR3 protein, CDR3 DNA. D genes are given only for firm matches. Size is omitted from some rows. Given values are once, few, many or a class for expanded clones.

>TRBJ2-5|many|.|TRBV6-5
CATGRGWETQYF
TGTGCCACGGGCCGAGGTTGGGAGACCCAGTACTTC
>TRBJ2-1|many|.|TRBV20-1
CSARDSREQFF
TGCAGTGCTAGAGATTCGAGGGAGCAGTTCTTC
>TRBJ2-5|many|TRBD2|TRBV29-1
CSVYKRGTLGETQYF
TGCAGCGTTTATAAGCGGGGGACCCTGGGAGAGACCCAGTACTTC
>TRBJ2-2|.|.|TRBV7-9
CASLQGRANTGELFF
TGTGCCAGCTTACAGGGCAGGGCGAACACCGGGGAGCTGTTTTTT
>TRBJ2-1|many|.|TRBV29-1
CSVDTKVAAEQFF
TGCAGCGTTGATACAAAGGTGGCGGCTGAGCAGTTCTTC
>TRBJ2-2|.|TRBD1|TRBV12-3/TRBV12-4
CASSTTQGAGTGELFF
TGTGCCAGCAGCACTACACAGGGGGCAGGGACCGGGGAGCTGTTTTTT
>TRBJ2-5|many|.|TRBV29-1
CSVEGGGHEETQYF
TGCAGCGTTGAAGGAGGGGGGCACGAAGAGACCCAGTACTTC
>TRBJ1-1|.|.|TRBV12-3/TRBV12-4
CASSLGSMNTEAFF
TGTGCCAGCAGTTTAGGGTCCATGAACACTGAAGCTTTCTTT
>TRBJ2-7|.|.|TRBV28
CASIEDAGGEQYF
TGTGCCAGCATTGAGGACGCGGGTGGGGAGCAGTACTTC
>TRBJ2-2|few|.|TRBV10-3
CAISESGGRGGELFF
TGTGCCATCAGTGAGTCTGGTGGACGGGGCGGGGAGCTGTTTTTT
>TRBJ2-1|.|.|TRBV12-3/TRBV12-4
CASSQDLTGNEQFF
TGTGCCAGCAGCCAGGACCTTACAGGGAATGAGCAGTTCTTC
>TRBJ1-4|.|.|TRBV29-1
CSVEIATNEKLFF
TGCAGCGTTGAGATAGCAACTAATGAAAAACTGTTTTTT
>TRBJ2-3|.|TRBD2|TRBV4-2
CASSQTRSSGGAPDTQYF
TGTGCCAGCAGCCAAACCCGATCTAGCGGGGGGGCCCCAGATACGCAGTATTTT
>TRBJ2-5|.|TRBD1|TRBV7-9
CASSLDRAKTQYF
TGTGCCAGCAGCCTTGACAGGGCCAAGACCCAGTACTTC